The subject of this entry is one TCR beta chain. Its antigen is undetermined. In every case, the donor was a healthy Caucasian. The sample comes from a study of identical twins. Findings and caveats of the study: Abundant beta clonotypes from cord blood bore fewer insertions; memory repertoires lacked this pattern. Sequences that were beta out-of-frame showed weaker excess twin sharing.

TCRdb ran MiXCR on the 5' RACE reads and lists one entry per CDR3 protein. In the table there are hundreds of thousands of distinct CDR3 sequences, roughly 12% of which are singletons. The V gene's germline CDR1 is LGHNT and CDR2 FRNRAP. The CDR3 is 15 amino acids. V gave up 0 bases and J gave up 2 bases, with 10 bases separating them. The data were also submitted as part of a second study, on yellow fever vaccine responses in identical twins.

Source material: PBMCs. The receptor comes from a woman under 30 in good health. The rearrangement links TRBV12-5 to TRBJ1-2; D gene uncertain. The CDR3 loop is CASGLVFGGNYGYTF. The CDR3 bases are TGTGCTAGTGGTTTGGTATTCGGAGGGAACTATGGCTACACCTTC. Supplemented by reference TRBV12-5 and TRBJ1-2, the full variable domain reads DARVTQTPRHKVTEMGQEVTMRCQPILGHNTVFWYRQTMMQGLELLAYFRNRAPLDDSGMPKDRFSAEMPDATLATLKIQPSEPRDSAVYFCASGLVFGGNYGYTFGSGTRLTVV.